Following are 5 T cell receptor beta chains from one sample sequenced in a study of shared clonotypes between healthy human individuals. This table comes from immunoSEQ multiplex PCR, and its TCRdb copy is limited to in-frame clones, with some not included. The sample shows roughly 500,000 clones, around 73% of them seen only once. Sequenced material: PBMCs. The receptors derive from a woman in her forties in good health. Some clones in this sample may be carry-over from other donors' samples.

The chain recombines TRBV18 with TRBJ2-7; 10 positions match TRBD1. J gave up 5 bases and V 4 bases, and 8 bases lay outside the gene matches. Germline V lookup: CDR1 KGHSH, CDR2 LQKENI. This CDR3 is 15 amino acids long. The CDR3 nucleotides read TGTGCCAGCTCACGGCCGACAGGGGGCTTGGACGAGCAGTACTTC. Amino acids: CASSRPTGGLDEQYF. Complete variable domain (other parts from reference TRBV18 and TRBJ2-7): NAGVMQNPRHLVRRRGQEARLRCSPMKGHSHVYWYRQLPEEGLKFMVYLQKENIIDESGMPKERFSAEFPKEGPSILRIQQVVRGDSAAYFCASSRPTGGLDEQYFGPGTRLTVT.

CDR3 nucleotide sequence: TGTGCCAGCAGTCGGACAGGGGGCTATGGTGAGCAGTTCTTC. Encoded protein: CASSRTGGYGEQFF. The rearrangement links TRBV6-5 to TRBJ2-1, with TRBD1 matching over 11 bases. CDR3 length equals 14 residues. Germline loops: CDR1 MNHEY, CDR2 SVGAGI. The V and J ends lost 5 bases and 9 bases, in that order; junction bases with no gene match: 6.

This chain connects TRBV19 to TRBJ1-1, with TRBD1 matching over 7 bases. V shed 6 bases, J shed 6 bases, and the junction held 10 bases outside the gene matches. The length of the CDR3 is 14 residues. Germline lookup yields CDR1 LNHDA and CDR2 SQIVND (reference sequence). CDR3 loop: CASRYRGEVPEAFF. For the CDR3, the DNA is TGTGCCAGTAGGTACAGGGGCGAAGTCCCTGAAGCTTTCTTT.

The count of this clone is one. The chain combines TRBV5-4 with TRBJ1-1, with D unclear. The ends were cut back, 0 bases at V and 1 base at J, with 7 bases in the middle. The germline gives CDR1 SGHNT, CDR2 YYREEE (reference sequence). This CDR3 has 14 residues. The CDR3 reads CASSLGLENTEAFF. In DNA, the CDR3 is TGTGCCAGCAGCTTGGGTCTTGAGAACACTGAAGCTTTCTTT. Full variable domain (outside the CDR3, taken from reference TRBV5-4 and TRBJ1-1): ETGVTQSPTHLIKTRGQQVTLRCSSQSGHNTVSWYQQALGQGPQFIFQYYREEENGRGNFPPRFSGLQFPNYSSELNVNALELDDSALYLCASSLGLENTEAFFGQGTRLTVV.

The chain uses TRBV29-1 and TRBJ1-1; D uncertain. Germline lookup yields CDR1 SQVTM and CDR2 ANQGSEA. The germline V and J ends were trimmed by 7 bases and 3 bases, with 6 bases remaining between them. The CDR3 is made up of 10 amino acids. CDR3 DNA sequence: TGCAGCGAGCGGTACACTGAAGCTTTCTTT. Protein: CSERYTEAFF.